The 32 T cell receptor beta chains below come from one sample, sequenced in a study of cytomegalovirus exposure and HLA in healthy donors. Primers: 60 Vbeta forward and 13 Jbeta reverse. Measured with immunoSEQ multiplex PCR; TCRdb has only the in-frame clones, and not every one. The sample lists about 120,000 clones, around 70% occurring once. Sample: PBMCs. The receptors were gathered from a man aged 30 to 45 in good health and CMV-seropositive.

The rearrangement joins TRBV6-5 to TRBJ2-2; 7 bases are shared with TRBD1. The CDR3 has 14 residues. V shed 2 bases and J 5 bases; nucleotides not matched to a gene: 2. Germline V gives CDR1 MNHEY, CDR2 SVGAGI. The chain's CDR3 is CASSYRGRTGELFF. The CDR3 DNA is TGTGCCAGCAGTTACAGGGGGCGGACCGGGGAGCTGTTTTTT.

The genes are TRBV11-2 and TRBJ2-1; 8 bases line up with TRBD1. Trimming removed 5 bases from V and 10 bases from J; junction bases left unmatched: 10. The germline gives CDR1 SGHAT, CDR2 FQNNGV. CDR3 length: 14 amino acids. This chain's CDR3 is CASSPDRVEGEQFF. For the CDR3, the DNA is TGTGCCAGCAGCCCGGACAGGGTTGAGGGGGAGCAGTTCTTC.

The chain has TRBV28 and TRBJ1-3, with D hard to call. The V gene lost 4 bases and the J gene lost 0 bases, with 10 bases spanning the gap. The CDR3 is 15 residues long. Germline V lookup: CDR1 MDHEN, CDR2 SYDVKM. CDR3 in DNA: TGTGCCAGCAGTTCTTCTTTCCTCTCTGGAAACACCATATATTTT. Translated, it gives CASSSSFLSGNTIYF.

The chain combines TRBV6-7 with TRBJ1-4; D is possibly TRBD1 (5 bases). TRBV6-7 is given ORF status, its function remaining uncertain. The CDR3 runs 15 residues. Trimming left V 9 bases short and J 3 bases short, with 17 bases between. CDR3 DNA sequence: TGTGCCAGTCCGGAAGGGGACTGTCCTAATGAAAAACTGTTTTTT. It specifies CASPEGDCPNEKLFF.

The table lists this clone with a count of one. The chain couples TRBV7-7 to TRBJ2-5; D not certain. The tail of the sequence fits TRBJ2-7 better, so the J call may be wrong. The V gene's germline CDR1 is SSHAT and CDR2 FNYEAQ (reference sequence). There are 14 residues in the CDR3. CDR3 amino acids: CASSLRQQGTEQYF. The CDR3 DNA reads as TGTGCCAGCAGCTTACGACAACAAGGAACCGAGCAGTACTTC.

J is TRBJ2-3 and V is TRBV5-1; 10 bases align to TRBD2. V shed 0 bases, J shed 4 bases, and the junction held 8 bases outside the gene matches. This CDR3 region has 17 residues. CDR1 SGHRS and CDR2 YFSETQ come from the germline V gene. CDR3 sequence reads: CASSLASSGGRADTQYF. The CDR3 DNA reads as TGCGCCAGCAGCTTGGCCTCTAGCGGGGGTAGGGCAGATACGCAGTATTTT.

This clone was seen a few times. The chain recombines TRBV4-1 with TRBJ1-1; no clear D. The CDR3 is 13 amino acids. V lost 0 bases, J lost 7 bases, and 9 bases lay in between. Looked up from germline, CDR1 is MGHRA and CDR2 is YSYEKL. The DNA for the CDR3 is TGCGCCAGCAGCCAAGAAACGCAGGATGAAGCTTTCTTT. Its translation: CASSQETQDEAFF.

This clone turned up a few times. The rearrangement uses TRBV5-6 and TRBJ1-1; TRBD1 might be the D (5 bases). CDR3 length: 14 amino acids. V gave up 3 bases and J gave up 0 bases, with 9 bases separating them. Germline CDR1 and CDR2: SGHDT and YYEEEE. The CDR3 region is CASSSAGLNTEAFF. Written as DNA, the CDR3 is TGTGCCAGCAGCTCTGCGGGGCTGAACACTGAAGCTTTCTTT. Full variable domain (rest looked up from reference TRBV5-6 and TRBJ1-1): DAGVTQSPTHLIKTRGQQVTLRCSPKSGHDTVSWYQQALGQGPQFIFQYYEEEERQRGNFPDRFSGHQFPNYSSELNVNALLLGDSALYLCASSSAGLNTEAFFGQGTRLTVV.

The gene calls are TRBV28 and TRBJ1-6, with D hard to call. The germline V gene encodes CDR1 MDHEN and CDR2 SYDVKM. Trimming took off 6 bases at V and 6 bases at J, with 15 bases between the two ends. CDR3 length: 15 residues. CDR3 DNA sequence: TGTGCCAGCAGACGGGGATCTCGAGGTAATTCACCCCTCCACTTT. Its protein is CASRRGSRGNSPLHF. The full variable domain, with the rest looked up from reference TRBV28 and TRBJ1-6, is DVKVTQSSRYLVKRTGEKVFLECVQDMDHENMFWYRQDPGLGLRLIYFSYDVKMKEKGDIPEGYSVSREKKERFSLILESASTNQTSMYLCASRRGSRGNSPLHFGNGTRLTVT.

The chain recombines TRBV11-2 with TRBJ1-2; D gene ambiguous. This CDR3 has 12 residues. Germline V gives CDR1 SGHAT, CDR2 FQNNGV. V lost 2 bases and J lost 8, with 9 bases in between. The CDR3 DNA follows: TGTGCCAGCAGCTTACGACATGGAGGCTACACCTTC. Protein sequence: CASSLRHGGYTF.

The chain couples TRBV19 to TRBJ1-5; D not certain. Germline CDR1 reads LNHDA; CDR2 reads SQIVND (reference sequence). V was clipped by 5 bases and J by 0 bases, with 11 bases between them. The CDR3 consists of 15 residues. The DNA of the CDR3 is TGTGCCAGTAGTCTCATGGCTTCTAGCAATCAGCCCCAGCATTTT. This sequence encodes CASSLMASSNQPQHF.

V and J are TRBV5-1 and TRBJ1-2; TRBD1 agrees at 7 bases. With 1 base clipped from V and 3 bases from J, the junction kept 12 bases outside the gene matches. The CDR3 extends over 17 amino acids. In germline, CDR1 is SGHRS, CDR2 YFSETQ. The CDR3 spells CASSLTGQPAVDYGYTF. The CDR3 bases are TGCGCCAGCAGCTTGACGGGACAGCCTGCCGTCGACTATGGCTACACCTTC. Full variable domain (rest looked up from reference TRBV5-1 and TRBJ1-2): KAGVTQTPRYLIKTRGQQVTLSCSPISGHRSVSWYQQTPGQGLQFLFEYFSETQRNKGNFPGRFSGRQFSNSRSEMNVSTLELGDSALYLCASSLTGQPAVDYGYTFGSGTRLTVV.

Worth noting for this clone: The sample holds other DNA sequences that translate to the same CDR3. This sequence joins TRBV5-1 and TRBJ2-3; 9 nucleotides line up with TRBD1. V was pared by 4 bases and J by 3 bases, with 3 bases of the junction left unmatched. Germline V CDR1 and CDR2: SGHRS, YFSETQ. This CDR3 region has 14 residues. CDR3 sequence (DNA): TGCGCCAGCAGCCTGGGGACAGGGACAGATACGCAGTATTTT. Amino acid sequence: CASSLGTGTDTQYF.

The chain carries TRBV25-1 and TRBJ1-4; 8 positions agree with TRBD1. CDR1 and CDR2 from the germline V gene are MGHDK and SYGVNS. The CDR3 consists of 15 residues. V dropped 1 base and J dropped 12; count of bases not matched to a gene: 10. This CDR3 is CASSEFGDRGEELFF. CDR3 nucleotides: TGTGCCAGCAGTGAATTCGGTGACAGGGGTGAGGAACTGTTTTTT.

The V call is TRBV11-2, the J call TRBJ2-1, with D hard to call. Trimming took off 0 bases at V and 6 bases at J, with 18 bases between the two ends. Germline CDR1 reads SGHAT; CDR2 reads FQNNGV. This CDR3 comprises 17 residues. The CDR3 region is CASSLDPTPLPSNEQFF. CDR3 nucleotides: TGTGCCAGCAGCTTAGACCCCACCCCCCTACCCTCCAATGAGCAGTTCTTC.

This clone was seen more than once but under ten times. The chain links TRBV7-9 to TRBJ1-6; D possibly corresponds to TRBD1 (6 bases). Deletions cut 2 bases from V and 8 bases from J, with 16 bases between. The length of the CDR3 is 16 residues. Germline CDR1 reads SEHNR; CDR2 reads FQNEAQ (reference sequence). For the CDR3, the DNA is TGTGCCAGCAGCTTATGGCCGACAAAGGGGGATTCACCCCTCCACTTT. Amino acid sequence: CASSLWPTKGDSPLHF. Combining the CDR3 with reference TRBV7-9 and TRBJ1-6 gives the whole variable domain DTGVSQNPRHKITKRGQNVTFRCDPISEHNRLYWYRQTLGQGPEFLTYFQNEAQLEKSRLLSDRFSAERPKGSFSTLEIQRTEQGDSAMYLCASSLWPTKGDSPLHFGNGTRLTVT.

The chain links TRBV28 to TRBJ2-3, with D maybe TRBD2 (6 bases). Trimming left V 5 bases short and J 7 bases short, with 10 bases between. This CDR3 has 12 amino acids. In germline, CDR1 is MDHEN, CDR2 SYDVKM. The CDR3 loop reads CASSAGYYTQYF. CDR3 bases: TGTGCCAGCAGTGCGGGGTATTATACGCAGTATTTT.

The chain is built from TRBV13 and TRBJ1-6, with 9 bases that match TRBD1. The CDR3 contains 14 residues. CDR1 and CDR2 from the germline V gene are PRHDT and FYEKMQ (reference sequence). Germline trimming cut 4 bases from V and 8 bases from J; bases unmatched to any gene: 3. As DNA, the CDR3 is TGTGCCAGCAGCTCGGGACAGGGCTATTCACCCCTCCACTTT. Translated: CASSSGQGYSPLHF.

There are a few counts of this clone. This chain links TRBV6-1 with TRBJ1-4, with a weak D call TRBD1 (5 bases). The V gene's germline CDR1 is MNHNS and CDR2 SASEGT. The CDR3 is 14 amino acids. Trimming removed 6 bases from V and 14 bases from J, with 22 bases in between. The CDR3 protein is CASSPQGGGKRLFF. DNA of the CDR3: TGTGCCAGCAGCCCCCAGGGCGGGGGAAAGCGGCTGTTTTTT.

This clone appeared once. The chain couples TRBV4-3 to TRBJ2-5; perhaps TRBD2 as D (6 bases). The J call may be in error: the DNA end matches TRBJ2-7 better. There are 15 residues in the CDR3. Germline values: CDR1 LGHNA, CDR2 YSLEER. The CDR3: CASRPGTGGGNEQYF. Here the CDR3 DNA reads TGCGCCAGCAGACCCGGGACTGGTGGAGGCAACGAGCAGTACTTC.

Here the CDR3 reads CASSVTLFGSTNEKLFF. The CDR3 coding sequence is TGTGCCAGCAGTGTGACACTTTTCGGCTCAACTAATGAAAAACTGTTTTTT. This rearrangement joins TRBV6-1 to TRBJ1-4; D unresolved. With 4 bases removed from V and 0 bases from J, the gap between germline ends came to 15 bases. The germline gives CDR1 MNHNS, CDR2 SASEGT. The CDR3 has 17 residues.

The V and J genes are TRBV6-6 and TRBJ2-5, with D perhaps matching TRBD2 (6 bases). The V gene lost 5 bases and the J gene lost 3 bases, with 10 bases spanning the gap. From germline, CDR1 is MNHNY and CDR2 SVGAGI (reference sequence). The CDR3 contains 13 residues. The CDR3 sequence is CASSLRLEETQYF. The CDR3 coding sequence is TGTGCCAGCAGTCTCAGACTAGAAGAGACCCAGTACTTC.

This chain joins TRBV30 and TRBJ1-2; no clear D. This CDR3 region has 15 residues. Germline V gives CDR1 GTSNPN, CDR2 SVGIG (reference sequence). The V and J ends lost 5 bases and 1 base respectively, with 17 bases between them. The CDR3 DNA reads TGTGCCTGGGGTGCCCAAGAGGAAGGTAACTATGGCTACACCTTC. This codes for CAWGAQEEGNYGYTF.

The chain recombines TRBV5-4 with TRBJ2-5; D perhaps matches TRBD2 (7 bases). Trimming pared 1 base from V and 2 bases from J, leaving 15 bases between. Germline CDR1 and CDR2: SGHNT and YYREEE (reference sequence). CDR3 length: 16 residues. The CDR3 nucleotides are TGTGCCAGCAGCTTGATAAGAGGGGGGGAACAAGAGACCCAGTACTTC. Amino acids: CASSLIRGGEQETQYF.

A single count supports this clone. J is TRBJ1-6 and V is TRBV7-2; 7 bases line up with TRBD1. The CDR3 runs to 16 residues. V lost 4 bases to trimming and J lost 5 bases; unmatched junction nucleotides: 8. Per the germline V gene, CDR1 is SGHTA and CDR2 is FQGNSA. CDR3 nucleotides: TGTGCCAGCAGCTCTGCCAGGGGGTTCCATAATTCACCCCTCCACTTT. This codes for CASSSARGFHNSPLHF.

This chain joins TRBV7-9 and TRBJ1-2; D gene ambiguous. Trimming cost V 2 bases and J 4 bases, with 5 bases left between them. Germline V lookup: CDR1 SEHNR, CDR2 FQNEAQ (reference sequence). This CDR3 contains 12 residues. The chain's CDR3 is CASSLRAYGYTF. CDR3 sequence (DNA): TGTGCCAGCAGCTTACGAGCCTATGGCTACACCTTC.

CDR3 nucleotides: TGTGCCAGCAGCTCCCCCGGGAGCGAAGCTTTCTTT. Translation gives CASSSPGSEAFF. J is TRBJ1-1 and V is TRBV7-9; unclear D gene. The germline V and J ends were trimmed by 4 bases and 8 bases, with 11 bases remaining between them. The germline CDR1 and CDR2 sequences are SEHNR and FQNEAQ (reference sequence). CDR3 length: 12 residues.

This clone has more than one count but fewer than ten. The chain is built from TRBV5-1 and TRBJ1-3; 12 bases are shared with TRBD1. V was clipped by 4 bases and J by 6 bases; unmatched bases: 5. The CDR3 has 15 amino acids. Germline CDR1 is SGHRS and CDR2 is YFSETQ. The CDR3 region has the DNA TGCGCCAGCAGCCGGGACAGGGGGCAGGAAAACACCATATATTTT. This encodes CASSRDRGQENTIYF.

J is TRBJ2-2 and V is TRBV19; 9 nucleotides line up with TRBD1. Germline V gene sequence: CDR1 LNHDA, CDR2 SQIVND (reference sequence). CDR3 size: 16 residues. The V segment lost 4 bases and the J segment 4 bases; nucleotides outside the gene matches: 7. The CDR3 DNA is TGTGCCAGTAGTAGCCCCGGGACAGGGAGCACCGGGGAGCTGTTTTTT. Encoded protein: CASSSPGTGSTGELFF. Full variable domain (missing parts from reference TRBV19 and TRBJ2-2): DGGITQSPKYLFRKEGQNVTLSCEQNLNHDAMYWYRQDPGQGLRLIYYSQIVNDFQKGDIAEGYSVSREKKESFPLTVTSAQKNPTAFYLCASSSPGTGSTGELFFGEGSRLTVL.

The V call is TRBV6-5, the J call TRBJ1-5; D is possibly TRBD1 (6 bases). Germline V lookup: CDR1 MNHEY, CDR2 SVGAGI. V shed 6 bases and J shed 5 bases, with 14 bases lying between them. The CDR3 contains 14 residues. CDR3 bases: TGTGCCAGCAGCGATACAGGGTCCCATCAGCCCCAGCATTTT. This codes for CASSDTGSHQPQHF.

This clone appeared a few times. The CDR3 is CASSVGLAVNTGELFF. Here the CDR3 DNA reads TGTGCCAGCAGCGTAGGACTAGCGGTGAACACCGGGGAGCTGTTTTTT. The chain employs TRBV9 and TRBJ2-2; 9 bases are shared with TRBD2. CDR1 is SGDLS, CDR2 YYNGEE, per germline. This CDR3 is built from 16 residues. V was pared by 0 bases and J by 1 base, with 1 base of the junction left unmatched.

In its sample, this clone was seen a few times. The V call is TRBV7-6, the J call TRBJ2-7, with 7 bases aligning to TRBD2. CDR3 size: 16 residues. Trimming cost V 5 bases and J 3 bases; bases outside gene matches: 13. CDR1 and CDR2 from the germline V gene are SGHVS and FNYEAQ. CDR3 region: CASSPQLGGTHYEQYF. The CDR3, as DNA: TGTGCCAGCAGCCCCCAACTCGGGGGGACCCACTACGAGCAGTACTTC.